This TCR beta chain is drawn from a study of OX40 agonist ivuxolimab in advanced cancers. Study-wide context: In this trial design, patients received ivuxolimab intravenously at 0.01 to 10 mg/kg every 2 weeks. Partial responses occurred in three patients (one hepatocellular carcinoma, two cutaneous melanoma). From about 23 to 85 years was the age range, with a mean of about 56 years, and around 80% were male.

J gave up 2 bases and V 5 bases, and 6 bases lay outside the gene matches. CDR1 is MDHEN, CDR2 SYDVKM, per germline. The CDR3 contains 15 residues. Sequenced by immunoSEQ multiplex PCR; TCRdb stores in-frame clones only, minus some. The sample records 60,000 or so clones, less than 90% being singletons. Autoimmune disease history or systemic immunosuppression disqualified patients. The TCR originated in an adult with an advanced solid tumor such as melanoma, head and neck, liver or kidney cancer. V gene TRBV28 combines with J gene TRBJ2-5, with TRBD1 identical over 9 bases. This sample comprised CD4+ or CD8+ T cells sorted from blood, obtained in a trial of the OX40 agonist ivuxolimab. The CDR3 DNA reads TGTGCCAGCAGTATAGCCGGGACAGGGCAAGAGACCCAGTACTTC. Translated: CASSIAGTGQETQYF.